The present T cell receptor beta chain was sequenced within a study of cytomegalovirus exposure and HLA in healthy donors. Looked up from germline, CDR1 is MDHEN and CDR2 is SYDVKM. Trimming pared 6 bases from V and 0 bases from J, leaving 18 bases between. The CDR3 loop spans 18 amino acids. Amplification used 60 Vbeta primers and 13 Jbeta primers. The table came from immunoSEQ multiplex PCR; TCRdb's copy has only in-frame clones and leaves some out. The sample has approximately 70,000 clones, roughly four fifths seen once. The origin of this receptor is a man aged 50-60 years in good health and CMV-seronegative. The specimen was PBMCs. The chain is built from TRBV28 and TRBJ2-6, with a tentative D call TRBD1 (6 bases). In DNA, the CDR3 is TGTGCCAGCAGGTTCTCAATTAGGGGGTCCTCTGGGGCCAACGTCCTGACTTTC. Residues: CASRFSIRGSSGANVLTF. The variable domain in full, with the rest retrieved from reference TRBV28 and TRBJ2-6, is DVKVTQSSRYLVKRTGEKVFLECVQDMDHENMFWYRQDPGLGLRLIYFSYDVKMKEKGDIPEGYSVSREKKERFSLILESASTNQTSMYLCASRFSIRGSSGANVLTFGAGSRLTVL.